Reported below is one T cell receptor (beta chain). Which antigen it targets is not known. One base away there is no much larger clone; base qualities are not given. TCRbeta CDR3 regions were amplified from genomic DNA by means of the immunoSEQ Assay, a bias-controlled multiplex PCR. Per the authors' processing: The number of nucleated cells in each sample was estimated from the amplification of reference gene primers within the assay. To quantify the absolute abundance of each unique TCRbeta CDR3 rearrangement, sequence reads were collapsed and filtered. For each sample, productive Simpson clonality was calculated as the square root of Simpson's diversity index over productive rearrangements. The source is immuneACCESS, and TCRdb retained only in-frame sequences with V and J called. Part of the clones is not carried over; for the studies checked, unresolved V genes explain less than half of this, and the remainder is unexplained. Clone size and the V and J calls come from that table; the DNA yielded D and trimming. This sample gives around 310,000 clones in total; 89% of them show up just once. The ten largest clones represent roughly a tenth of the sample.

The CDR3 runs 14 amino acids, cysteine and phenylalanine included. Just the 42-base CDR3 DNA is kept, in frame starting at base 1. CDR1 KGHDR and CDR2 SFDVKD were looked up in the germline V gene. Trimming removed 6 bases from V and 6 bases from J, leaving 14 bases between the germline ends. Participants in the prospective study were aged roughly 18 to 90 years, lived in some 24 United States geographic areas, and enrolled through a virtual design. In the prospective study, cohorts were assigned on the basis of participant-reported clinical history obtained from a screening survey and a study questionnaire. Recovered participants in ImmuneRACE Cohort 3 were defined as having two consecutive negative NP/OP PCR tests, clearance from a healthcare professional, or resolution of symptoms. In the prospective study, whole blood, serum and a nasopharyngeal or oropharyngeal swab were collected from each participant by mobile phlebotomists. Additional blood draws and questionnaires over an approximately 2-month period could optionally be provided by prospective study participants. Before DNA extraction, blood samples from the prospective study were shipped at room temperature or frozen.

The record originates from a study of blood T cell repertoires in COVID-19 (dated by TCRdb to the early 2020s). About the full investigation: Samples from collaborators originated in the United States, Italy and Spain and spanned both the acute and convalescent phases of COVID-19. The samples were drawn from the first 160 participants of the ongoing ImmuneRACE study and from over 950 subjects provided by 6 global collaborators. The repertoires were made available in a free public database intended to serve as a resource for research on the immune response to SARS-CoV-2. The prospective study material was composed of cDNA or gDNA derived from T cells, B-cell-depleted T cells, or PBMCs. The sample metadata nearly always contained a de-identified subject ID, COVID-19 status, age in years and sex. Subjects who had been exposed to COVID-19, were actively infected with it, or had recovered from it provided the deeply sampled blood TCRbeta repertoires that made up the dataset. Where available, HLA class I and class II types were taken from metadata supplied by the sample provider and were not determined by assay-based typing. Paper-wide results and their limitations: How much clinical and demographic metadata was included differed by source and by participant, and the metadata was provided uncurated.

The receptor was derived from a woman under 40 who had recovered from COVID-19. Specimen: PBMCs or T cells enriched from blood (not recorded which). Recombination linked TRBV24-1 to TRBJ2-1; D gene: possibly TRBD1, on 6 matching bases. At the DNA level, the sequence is TGTGCCACCAGTTCTACAGACAGGTCCAATGAGCAGTTCTTC. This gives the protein CATSSTDRSNEQFF.